This T cell receptor beta chain was captured in a study of T cell changes during pregnancy in multiple sclerosis. TCRdb keeps only in-frame clones here, not all; method: immunoSEQ multiplex PCR. The sample shows some 21,000 clones, around 89% of them seen only once. The receptor's source is a female donor in good health, enrolled as a control in a pregnancy study. Here the sequenced sample was CD8+ T cells from peripheral blood mononuclear cells, taken in the second trimester of pregnancy.

CDR3 nucleotide sequence: TGTGCCAGCAGCTTCGGTCAGGGTGACATGAACACTGAAGCTTTCTTT. It translates to CASSFGQGDMNTEAFF. The chain joins TRBV11-2 to TRBJ1-1, with a possible D match to TRBD1 (5 bases). V was trimmed by 3 bases and J by 0 bases, leaving 14 bases between them. The CDR3 extends over 16 amino acids. Germline CDR1 and CDR2: SGHAT and FQNNGV.